This TCR beta chain was retrieved from a study of T cell changes during pregnancy in multiple sclerosis. This clone showed up just once. The germline CDR1 and CDR2 sequences are LNHDA and SQIVND (reference sequence). CDR3 length equals 14 residues. V shed 4 bases and J 4 bases; nucleotides not matched to a gene: 5. The repertoire was sequenced with immunoSEQ multiplex PCR; TCRdb's copy has only in-frame clones and lacks some. The sample holds 56,000 or so clones; 80% to 90% are singletons and the top ten take 0.38%. The chain couples TRBV19 to TRBJ1-2; 8 nucleotides line up with TRBD1. The receptor's source is a female donor with multiple sclerosis, enrolled in a pregnancy study. The starting material was CD4+ T cells from peripheral blood mononuclear cells, obtained in the third trimester of pregnancy. The CDR3 reads CASSTTGAPYGYTF. CDR3 DNA sequence: TGTGCCAGTAGTACGACAGGGGCGCCCTATGGCTACACCTTC.